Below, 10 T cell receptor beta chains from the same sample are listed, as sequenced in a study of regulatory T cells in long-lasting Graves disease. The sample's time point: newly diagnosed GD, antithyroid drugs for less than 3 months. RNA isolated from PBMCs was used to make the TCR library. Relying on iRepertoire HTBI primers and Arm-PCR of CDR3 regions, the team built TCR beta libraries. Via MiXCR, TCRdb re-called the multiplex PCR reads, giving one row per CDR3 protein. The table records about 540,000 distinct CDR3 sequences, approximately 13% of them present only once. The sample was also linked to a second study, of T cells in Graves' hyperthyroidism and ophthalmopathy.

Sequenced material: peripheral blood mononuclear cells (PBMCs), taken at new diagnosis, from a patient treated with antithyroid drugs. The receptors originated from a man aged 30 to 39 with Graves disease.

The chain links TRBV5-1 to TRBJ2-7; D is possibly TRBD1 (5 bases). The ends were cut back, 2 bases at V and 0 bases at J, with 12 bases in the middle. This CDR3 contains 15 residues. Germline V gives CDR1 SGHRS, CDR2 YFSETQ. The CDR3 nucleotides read TGCGCCAGCAGCTTTTCAGGGCCACCCTCCTACGAGCAGTACTTC. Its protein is CASSFSGPPSYEQYF.

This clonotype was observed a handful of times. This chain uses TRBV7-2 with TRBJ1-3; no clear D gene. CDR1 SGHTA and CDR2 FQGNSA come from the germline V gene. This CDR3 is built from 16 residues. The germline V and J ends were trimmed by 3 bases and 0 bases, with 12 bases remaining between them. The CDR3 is CASSFLPGNSGNTIYF. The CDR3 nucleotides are TGTGCCAGCAGCTTCCTGCCCGGGAACTCTGGAAACACCATATATTTT.

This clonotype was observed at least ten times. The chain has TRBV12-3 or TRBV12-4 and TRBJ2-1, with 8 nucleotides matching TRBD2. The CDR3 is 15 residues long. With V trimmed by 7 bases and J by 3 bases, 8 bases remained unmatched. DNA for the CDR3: TGTGCCAGCATTCCTGCGGGGGGCGGCTACAATGAGCAGTTCTTC. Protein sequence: CASIPAGGGYNEQFF.

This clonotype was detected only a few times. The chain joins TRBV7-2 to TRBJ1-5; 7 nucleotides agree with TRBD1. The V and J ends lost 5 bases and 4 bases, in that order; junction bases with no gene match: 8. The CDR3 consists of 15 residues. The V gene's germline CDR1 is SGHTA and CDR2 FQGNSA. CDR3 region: CASSGRQGANQPQHF. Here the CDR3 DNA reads TGTGCCAGCAGCGGTAGACAGGGCGCTAATCAGCCCCAGCATTTT.

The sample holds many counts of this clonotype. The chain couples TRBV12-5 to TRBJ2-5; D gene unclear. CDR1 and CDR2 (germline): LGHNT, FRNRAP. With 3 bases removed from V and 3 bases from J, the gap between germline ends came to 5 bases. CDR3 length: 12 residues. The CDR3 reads CASGFREETQYF. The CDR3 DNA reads TGTGCTAGTGGTTTTAGAGAAGAGACCCAGTACTTC.

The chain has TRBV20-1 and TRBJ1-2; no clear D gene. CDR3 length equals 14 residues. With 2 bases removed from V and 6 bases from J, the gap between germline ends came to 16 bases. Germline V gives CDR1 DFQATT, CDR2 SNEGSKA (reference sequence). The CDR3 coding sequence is TGCAGTGCTAGAATAGGACCGCGCTTGAATGGCTACACCTTC. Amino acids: CSARIGPRLNGYTF.

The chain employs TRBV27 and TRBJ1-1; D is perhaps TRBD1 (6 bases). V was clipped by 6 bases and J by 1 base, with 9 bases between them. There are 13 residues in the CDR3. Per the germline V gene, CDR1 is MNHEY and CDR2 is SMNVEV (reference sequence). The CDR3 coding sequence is TGTGCCAGCAGAGTGACAGGGAACACTGAAGCTTTCTTT. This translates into CASRVTGNTEAFF.

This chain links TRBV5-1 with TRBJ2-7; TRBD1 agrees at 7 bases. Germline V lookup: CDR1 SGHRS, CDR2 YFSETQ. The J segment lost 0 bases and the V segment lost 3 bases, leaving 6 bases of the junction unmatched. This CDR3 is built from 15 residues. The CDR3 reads CASSYGQAFSYEQYF. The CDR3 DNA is TGCGCCAGCAGCTACGGACAGGCGTTCTCCTACGAGCAGTACTTC. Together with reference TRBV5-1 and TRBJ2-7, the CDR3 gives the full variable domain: KAGVTQTPRYLIKTRGQQVTLSCSPISGHRSVSWYQQTPGQGLQFLFEYFSETQRNKGNFPGRFSGRQFSNSRSEMNVSTLELGDSALYLCASSYGQAFSYEQYFGPGTRLTVT.

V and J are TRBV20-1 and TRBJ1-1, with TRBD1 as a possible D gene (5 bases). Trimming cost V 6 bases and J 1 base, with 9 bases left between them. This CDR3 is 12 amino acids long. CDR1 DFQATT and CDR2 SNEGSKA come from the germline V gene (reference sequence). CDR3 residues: CSAGPQNTEAFF. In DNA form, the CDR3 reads TGCAGTGCGGGGCCCCAGAACACTGAAGCTTTCTTT.

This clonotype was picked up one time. The CDR3 region has the DNA TGTGCCAGCAGCCAACCCCTGCTACGGGGCTACACCTTC. Protein sequence: CASSQPLLRGYTF. V is TRBV3-1 and J is TRBJ1-2; D unresolved. Trimming stripped 2 bases from V and 8 bases from J, with 12 bases between. This CDR3 has 13 residues. CDR1 and CDR2 (germline): LGHDT, YNNKEL (reference sequence).